Shown below are 7 T cell receptor beta chains from a single sample sequenced in a study of blood T cells in healthy people across ages. It was with a sample-barcoded 5' primer and a J-beta primer mix that a second PCR of roughly 7 to 12 cycles was run. TCRdb re-derived calls from the 5' RACE reads in MiXCR, one entry per CDR3 protein. The table lists around 690,000 distinct CDR3 sequences, under 65% of them singletons. Material for sequencing was blood. The origin of the receptors is a man aged 55-75 years in good health.

The rearrangement uses TRBV20-1 and TRBJ2-1, with TRBD1 as a possible D gene (5 bases). The V and J ends lost 1 base and 0 bases respectively, with 7 bases between them. Germline V CDR1 and CDR2: DFQATT, SNEGSKA (reference sequence). There are 14 residues in the CDR3. The CDR3 spells CSARAQGSYNEQFF. The CDR3 bases are TGCAGTGCTAGAGCTCAGGGCTCCTACAATGAGCAGTTCTTC.

This clonotype was counted between two and nine times. V is TRBV7-2 and J is TRBJ2-3; 9 bases agree with TRBD2. Germline loops: CDR1 SGHTA, CDR2 FQGNSA. J gave up 4 bases and V 1 base, and 6 bases lay outside the gene matches. This CDR3 spans 16 amino acids. Written as DNA, the CDR3 is TGTGCCAGCAGCTTAGTCTCGCGGGGGGGTCCAGATACGCAGTATTTT. Protein: CASSLVSRGGPDTQYF.

This clonotype was recorded a few times. The chain employs TRBV3-1 and TRBJ2-1; D possibly corresponds to TRBD2 (6 bases). Germline CDR1 LGHDT, CDR2 YNNKEL (reference sequence). This CDR3 is built from 15 residues. V was trimmed by 5 bases and J by 4 bases, leaving 15 bases between them. The CDR3 protein is CASSFSGAYYNEQFF. CDR3 in DNA: TGTGCCAGCAGCTTTAGCGGTGCTTATTACAATGAGCAGTTCTTC.

The chain uses TRBV7-2 and TRBJ2-3, with 7 bases matching TRBD2. V gave up 1 base and J gave up 8 bases; unmatched junction bases: 9. The CDR3 sequence is 15 residues long. Germline V gene lookup returns CDR1 SGHTA and CDR2 FQGNSA. The chain's CDR3 is CASSLGQAGSSTQYF. The DNA of the CDR3 is TGTGCCAGCAGCTTAGGGCAAGCGGGGTCTTCTACGCAGTATTTT. Full variable domain (missing parts from reference TRBV7-2 and TRBJ2-3): GAGVSQSPSNKVTEKGKDVELRCDPISGHTALYWYRQSLGQGLEFLIYFQGNSAPDKSGLPSDRFSAERTGGSVSTLTIQRTQQEDSAVYLCASSLGQAGSSTQYFGPGTRLTVL.

The chain uses TRBV10-3 and TRBJ2-5; 11 bases are a match to TRBD2. From germline, CDR1 is ENHRY and CDR2 SYGVKD. V shed 11 bases and J 0 bases; nucleotides not matched to a gene: 8. The CDR3 is 15 residues long. The CDR3 loop is CAVNRLAGNQETQYF. In DNA form, the CDR3 reads TGTGCCGTCAATCGACTAGCGGGGAACCAAGAGACCCAGTACTTC.

This clonotype was picked up a small number of times. The chain has TRBV28 and TRBJ1-2, with 7 bases identical to TRBD1. This CDR3 has 12 residues. The germline CDR1 and CDR2 sequences are MDHEN and SYDVKM. V lost 11 bases and J lost 8; bases outside the gene matches: 11. The CDR3 here is CAAQGEAEGYTF. Written as DNA, the CDR3 is TGTGCCGCCCAGGGGGAGGCGGAAGGCTACACCTTC.

This clonotype was counted between two and nine times. The rearrangement uses TRBV19 and TRBJ2-7; the D gene could be TRBD1 or TRBD2 (5 bases each). Trimming cost V 6 bases and J 2 bases, with 14 bases left between them. The CDR3 runs 14 residues. CDR1 LNHDA and CDR2 SQIVND come from the germline V gene (reference sequence). This chain's CDR3 is CASRPGTATYEQYF. The CDR3 region has the DNA TGTGCCAGTAGGCCAGGGACCGCTACCTACGAGCAGTACTTC.